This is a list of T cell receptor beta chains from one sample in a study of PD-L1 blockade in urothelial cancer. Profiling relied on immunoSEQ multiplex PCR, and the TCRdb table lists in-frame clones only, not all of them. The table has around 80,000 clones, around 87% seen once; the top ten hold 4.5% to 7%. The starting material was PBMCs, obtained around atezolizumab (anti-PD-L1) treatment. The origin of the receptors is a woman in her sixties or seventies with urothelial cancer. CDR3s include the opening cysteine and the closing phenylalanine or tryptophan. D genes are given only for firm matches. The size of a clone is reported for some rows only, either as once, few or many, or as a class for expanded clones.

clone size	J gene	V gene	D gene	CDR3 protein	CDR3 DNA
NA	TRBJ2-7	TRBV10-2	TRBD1	CASSERGLWAYEQYF	TGCGCCAGCAGTGAAAGGGGGCTTTGGGCCTACGAGCAGTACTTC
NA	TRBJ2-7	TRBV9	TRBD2	CASSAGLAGGLYEQYF	TGTGCCAGCAGCGCGGGACTAGCGGGAGGACTGTACGAGCAGTACTTC
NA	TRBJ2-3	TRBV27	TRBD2	CASSTGQSSSGSTEDTQYF	TGTGCCAGCAGCACCGGGCAGTCATCTAGCGGGAGTACAGAAGATACGCAGTATTTT
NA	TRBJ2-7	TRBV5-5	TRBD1	CASSFGQGELSYEQYF	TGTGCCAGCAGCTTCGGACAGGGCGAACTATCCTACGAGCAGTACTTC
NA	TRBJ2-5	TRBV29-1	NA	CSSVEGPGETQYF	TGCAGCAGTGTGGAGGGCCCCGGGGAGACCCAGTACTTC
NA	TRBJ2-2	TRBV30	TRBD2	CAWSPGLASNTGELFF	TGTGCCTGGAGTCCGGGACTAGCGTCAAACACCGGGGAGCTGTTTTTT
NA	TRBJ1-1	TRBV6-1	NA	CASKVTGMNTEAFF	TGTGCCAGCAAGGTTACAGGGATGAACACTGAAGCTTTCTTT
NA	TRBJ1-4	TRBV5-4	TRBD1	CASSATGGDEKLFF	TGTGCCAGCAGCGCGACAGGGGGCGATGAAAAACTGTTTTTT
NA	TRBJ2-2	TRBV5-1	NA	CAITPGNGTGELFF	TGCGCCATCACTCCCGGGAACGGGACCGGGGAGCTGTTTTTT
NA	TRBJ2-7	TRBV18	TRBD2	CASSPLASGAQGGYEQYF	TGTGCCAGCTCACCGTTGGCTAGCGGGGCCCAAGGGGGTTACGAGCAGTACTTC
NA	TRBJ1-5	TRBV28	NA	CASSLTGNNNQPQHF	TGTGCCAGCAGTTTAACAGGGAATAACAATCAGCCCCAGCATTTT
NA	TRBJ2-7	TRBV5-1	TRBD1	CASSRDRAYEQYF	TGCGCCAGCAGCCGGGACAGAGCCTACGAGCAGTACTTC
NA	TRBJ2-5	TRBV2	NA	CASSRGAQETQYF	TGTGCCAGCAGTCGGGGGGCTCAAGAGACCCAGTACTTC
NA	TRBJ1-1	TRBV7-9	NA	CASSLAGADEAFF	TGTGCCAGCAGCTTGGCTGGGGCCGATGAAGCTTTCTTT
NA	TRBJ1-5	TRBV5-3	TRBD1	CARSLGRGRVQPQHF	TGTGCCAGAAGCTTGGGTAGGGGGCGAGTACAGCCCCAGCATTTT
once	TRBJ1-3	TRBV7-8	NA	CASSLGHGGSGNTIYF	TGTGCCAGCAGCTTAGGCCACGGGGGGTCTGGAAACACCATATATTTT
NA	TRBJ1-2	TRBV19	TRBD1	CASSPSGQGLYGYTF	TGTGCCAGTAGCCCCTCGGGACAGGGGCTCTATGGCTACACCTTC
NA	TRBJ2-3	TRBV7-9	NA	CASQGGLANTQYF	TGTGCCAGCCAAGGGGGATTAGCGAATACGCAGTATTTT
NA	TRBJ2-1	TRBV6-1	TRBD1	CASSEPGTAESYNEQFF	TGTGCCAGCAGTGAACCTGGGACAGCGGAGTCCTACAATGAGCAGTTCTTC
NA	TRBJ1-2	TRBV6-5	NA	CASSYSRFDGYTF	TGTGCCAGCAGTTACTCGCGGTTTGATGGCTACACCTTC
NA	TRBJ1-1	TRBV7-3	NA	CASSLTSRGSYTEAFF	TGTGCCAGCAGCTTAACGTCTCGGGGATCGTATACTGAAGCTTTCTTT
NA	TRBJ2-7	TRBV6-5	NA	CASSYARSSYEQYF	TGTGCCAGCAGTTACGCAAGGAGCTCCTACGAGCAGTACTTC
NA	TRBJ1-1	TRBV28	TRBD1	CASSSGQLNTEAFF	TGTGCCAGCAGTTCGGGACAGCTGAACACTGAAGCTTTCTTT
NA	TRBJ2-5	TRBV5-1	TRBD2	CASSYSTGTSEETQYF	TGCGCCAGCAGCTACTCCACCGGGACTAGCGAAGAGACCCAGTACTTC
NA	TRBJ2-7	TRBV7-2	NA	CASSFRDKGSYEQYF	TGTGCCAGCAGCTTCAGGGATAAGGGCTCCTACGAGCAGTACTTC
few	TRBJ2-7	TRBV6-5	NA	CASSFGAYEQYF	TGTGCCAGCAGTTTCGGGGCCTACGAGCAGTACTTC
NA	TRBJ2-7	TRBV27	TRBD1	CASSFQDRVHEQYF	TGTGCCAGCAGTTTTCAGGACAGGGTCCACGAGCAGTACTTC
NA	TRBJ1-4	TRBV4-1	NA	CASSQANLIPGNEKLFF	TGCGCCAGCAGCCAAGCAAACCTCATACCGGGAAACGAAAAACTGTTTTTT
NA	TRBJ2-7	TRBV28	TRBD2	CASSRRLAGPYEQYF	TGTGCCAGCAGTCGAAGACTAGCGGGACCCTACGAGCAGTACTTC
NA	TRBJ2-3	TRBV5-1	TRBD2	CASTDRALAGGFTDTQYF	TGCGCCAGCACTGATAGGGCCTTAGCGGGAGGCTTCACAGATACGCAGTATTTT
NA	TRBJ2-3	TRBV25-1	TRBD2	CASSNSGGATDTQYF	TGTGCCAGCAGTAATAGCGGGGGGGCGACAGATACGCAGTATTTT
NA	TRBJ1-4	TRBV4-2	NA	CASSQVPVSNEKLFF	TGTGCCAGCAGCCAAGTGCCGGTGTCTAATGAAAAACTGTTTTTT